One and the same sample provided the 31 T cell receptor beta chains below, sequenced in a study of cytomegalovirus exposure and HLA in healthy donors. 60 Vbeta and 13 Jbeta primers were used in PCR. This table comes from immunoSEQ multiplex PCR, and its TCRdb copy is limited to in-frame clones, with some not included. The repertoire holds 150,000 to 200,000 clones, nearly 80% seen once, with over 12% in the top ten. The sequenced sample was PBMCs. The origin of the receptors is a man aged 45-65 years in good health and CMV-seropositive.

The chain joins TRBV5-4 to TRBJ1-3; tentatively, D is TRBD1 (5 bases). Deletions cut 2 bases from V and 4 bases from J, with 10 bases between. The CDR3 covers 14 residues. The germline V gene encodes CDR1 SGHNT and CDR2 YYREEE (reference sequence). The CDR3 nucleotides are TGTGCCAGCAGCTTTCAGGGTACAGGAAACACCATATATTTT. It translates to CASSFQGTGNTIYF.

CDR3 amino acids: CASSLLTSGDTGELFF. As DNA, the CDR3 is TGTGCCAGCAGCTTGTTGACTAGCGGGGACACCGGGGAGCTGTTTTTT. The chain joins TRBV5-8 to TRBJ2-2, with 11 bases matching TRBD2. Losses at the gene ends were 1 base for V and 3 bases for J; bases not matched to a gene: 2. This CDR3 comprises 16 residues. In germline, CDR1 is SGHTS, CDR2 YDEGEE.

This sequence joins TRBV7-6 and TRBJ1-1, with D tentatively TRBD1 (5 bases). Trimming took off 5 bases at V and 2 bases at J, with 15 bases between the two ends. Germline V gene sequence: CDR1 SGHVS, CDR2 FNYEAQ. The CDR3 has 15 amino acids. The CDR3 nucleotides read TGTGCCAGCAGCACGAGCGGAGGGGTTAACACTGAAGCTTTCTTT. Translating it yields CASSTSGGVNTEAFF.

The chain has TRBV27 and TRBJ1-2; D gene uncertain. Trimming removed 4 bases from V and 7 bases from J, with 28 bases in between. This CDR3 spans 18 amino acids. Germline V gene data show CDR1 as MNHEY and CDR2 as SMNVEV (reference sequence). The CDR3 loop is CASSWNVGKRTEVSGYTF. The CDR3 DNA reads TGTGCCAGCAGTTGGAATGTGGGTAAAAGGACGGAGGTCTCTGGCTACACCTTC.

The chain links TRBV6-6 to TRBJ1-6; D uncertain. Trimming took 0 bases from V and 4 from J, leaving 7 bases between them. CDR1 is MNHNY and CDR2 is SVGAGI in the germline V gene (reference sequence). The CDR3 contains 15 residues. In DNA form, the CDR3 reads TGTGCCAGCAGTTACTCGAGAGGGTATAATTCACCCCTCCACTTT. This encodes CASSYSRGYNSPLHF.

The rearrangement joins TRBV6-5 to TRBJ1-1; D ambiguous. V lost 6 bases and J lost 7, with 12 bases in between. CDR3 size: 12 residues. In germline, CDR1 is MNHEY, CDR2 SVGAGI. The DNA of the CDR3 is TGTGCCAGCAGCCTGACGGGGATTGAAGCTTTCTTT. The encoded protein is CASSLTGIEAFF.

The rearrangement links TRBV2 to TRBJ1-5, with D perhaps matching TRBD1 (5 bases). This CDR3 region has 16 residues. Trimming stripped 0 bases from V and 9 bases from J, with 18 bases between. Germline V gene data show CDR1 as SNHLY and CDR2 as FYNNEI. For the CDR3, the DNA is TGTGCCAGCAGTGAAGCGATTGGCAGGGCAGGATCGCCCCAGCATTTT. Translating gives CASSEAIGRAGSPQHF. The complete variable domain, with remaining parts taken from reference TRBV2 and TRBJ1-5, reads EPEVTQTPSHQVTQMGQEVILRCVPISNHLYFYWYRQILGQKVEFLVSFYNNEISEKSEIFDDQFSVERPDGSNFTLKIRSTKLEDSAMYFCASSEAIGRAGSPQHFGDGTRLSIL.

This chain links TRBV28 with TRBJ2-3; no clear D gene. Germline CDR1 reads MDHEN; CDR2 reads SYDVKM. The V end was cut by 7 bases, the J end by 6 bases, with 8 bases between. The CDR3 contains 11 residues. The CDR3 protein is CASTGWDTQYF. CDR3 DNA: TGTGCCAGCACTGGCTGGGATACGCAGTATTTT.

The chain recombines TRBV6-5 with TRBJ2-5; 7 nucleotides agree with TRBD2. The better agreement between TRBJ2-7 and the DNA end casts doubt on the J call. Germline V gene data show CDR1 as MNHEY and CDR2 as SVGAGI. The CDR3 totals 13 residues. The CDR3 nucleotides read TGTGCCAGCGCAGGTGGGGGGGTCTACGAGCAGTACTTC. Its translation: CASAGGGVYEQYF.

V gene TRBV6-5 combines with J gene TRBJ2-3, with D possibly TRBD1 on 6 matching bases. V shed 4 bases and J shed 1 base, with 12 bases lying between them. Per germline, CDR1 MNHEY and CDR2 SVGAGI. The CDR3 is made up of 15 amino acids. In DNA, the CDR3 is TGTGCCAGCAGTTCAGACAGGAGACGCACAGATACGCAGTATTTT. Its translation: CASSSDRRRTDTQYF.

This chain's CDR3 is CASSNPGQDSAYEQYV. The CDR3 bases are TGTGCCAGCAGCAATCCGGGACAGGATTCCGCCTACGAGCAGTACGTC. This chain uses TRBV21-1 with TRBJ2-7; the table assigns TRBD1, which was not confirmed against the DNA. TRBV21-1 is a pseudogene. The CDR3 covers 16 residues.

The chain has TRBV10-3 and TRBJ1-2, with a weak D call TRBD1 (6 bases). CDR3 length: 13 residues. The germline gives CDR1 ENHRY, CDR2 SYGVKD. The V end lost 6 bases, the J end lost 6 bases, and 14 bases lay between the germline ends. As DNA, the CDR3 is TGTGCCATCAGCGGGGACAAGGGGCATGGCTACACCTTC. Its protein is CAISGDKGHGYTF.

A single count supports this clone. This chain links TRBV27 with TRBJ2-5, with 12 bases identical to TRBD2. Germline assignment: CDR1 MNHEY and CDR2 SMNVEV (reference sequence). With V trimmed by 0 bases and J by 2 bases, 10 bases remained unmatched. The CDR3 length is 19 residues. The CDR3 is CASSLSPLAGGLLQETQYF. CDR3 coding DNA: TGTGCCAGCAGTTTATCCCCACTAGCGGGGGGCCTCTTACAAGAGACCCAGTACTTC.

The chain links TRBV5-4 to TRBJ2-7; the D is unclear. The CDR3 has 15 residues. V lost 5 bases and J lost 3, with 18 bases in between. The germline gives CDR1 SGHNT, CDR2 YYREEE (reference sequence). The CDR3 protein is CASRPDTTTFYEQYF. Here the CDR3 DNA reads TGTGCCAGCAGGCCCGACACAACAACATTCTACGAGCAGTACTTC.

This chain joins TRBV2 and TRBJ2-2, with 13 bases lining up with TRBD2. Losses at the gene ends were 6 bases for V and 1 base for J; bases not matched to a gene: 5. The CDR3 runs 17 residues. Germline values: CDR1 SNHLY, CDR2 FYNNEI. CDR3 sequence: CASSGGLAGRNTGELFF. CDR3 in DNA: TGTGCCAGCAGCGGGGGACTAGCGGGAAGGAACACCGGGGAGCTGTTTTTT.

DNA for the CDR3: TGCGCCAGCCGGGACAGGGTCAATGAGCAGTTCTTC. It codes for CASRDRVNEQFF. This sequence joins TRBV5-1 and TRBJ2-1, with 9 bases that match TRBD1. This CDR3 contains 12 residues. Per the germline V gene, CDR1 is SGHRS and CDR2 is YFSETQ. After removal of 7 bases from V and 6 bases from J, the junction contained 2 bases not matched to a gene.

The chain is built from TRBV5-1 and TRBJ1-2, with D tentatively TRBD1 (5 bases). CDR1 is SGHRS, CDR2 YFSETQ, per germline. Trimming cost V 0 bases and J 8 bases, with 17 bases left between them. The CDR3 runs 15 residues. The CDR3 nucleotides are TGCGCCAGCAGCTTGGAGTTCCCGGGGGAAGGCGGCTACACCTTC. This translates into CASSLEFPGEGGYTF.

V usage is TRBV5-1 and J usage is TRBJ2-3; 8 bases map to TRBD2. Per germline, CDR1 SGHRS and CDR2 YFSETQ. The ends lost 0 bases at V and 4 bases at J; junction bases unmatched: 4. CDR3 length: 15 amino acids. The CDR3 spells CASSLAGGVADTQYF. The CDR3 bases are TGCGCCAGCAGCTTGGCCGGGGGGGTGGCAGATACGCAGTATTTT.

Only a few counts were recorded for this clone. This chain uses TRBV5-4 with TRBJ2-1, with TRBD2 matching over 8 bases. The trim removed 3 bases at V and 3 bases at J, leaving 8 bases unmatched. CDR3 size: 16 residues. Germline V gives CDR1 SGHNT, CDR2 YYREEE (reference sequence). The CDR3 DNA reads TGTGCCAGCAGCTCGGAAGCGGGGGCCGTCTACAATGAGCAGTTCTTC. Amino acid sequence: CASSSEAGAVYNEQFF.

The CDR3 DNA reads TGTGCCAGCAGCACACGACAGGGTTCTAACACTGAAGCTTTCTTT. Amino acids: CASSTRQGSNTEAFF. The chain couples TRBV4-2 to TRBJ1-1, with 7 bases aligning to TRBD1. Germline CDR1 LGHNA, CDR2 YNFKEQ. The V and J ends lost 5 bases and 2 bases, in that order; junction bases with no gene match: 8. CDR3 length: 15 residues.

This clone was counted only a few times. The gene calls are TRBV19 and TRBJ1-4; D gene uncertain. CDR1 and CDR2 (germline): LNHDA, SQIVND (reference sequence). The CDR3 contains 15 residues. Trimming removed 4 bases from V and 7 bases from J, with 16 bases in between. CDR3 coding DNA: TGTGCCAGTAGTAGCGACCGGACTTTGGGTGAAAAACTGTTTTTT. It translates to CASSSDRTLGEKLFF.

The V and J genes are TRBV6-1 and TRBJ2-4; TRBD2 agrees at 7 bases. The junction had 7 bases not matched to a gene; V was cut back by 7 bases and J by 1 base. The CDR3 loop spans 15 amino acids. Germline assignment: CDR1 MNHNS and CDR2 SASEGT. CDR3 region: CASTVEGGAKNIQYF. The CDR3 nucleotides are TGTGCCAGCACCGTGGAGGGAGGGGCCAAAAACATTCAGTACTTC.

The rearrangement links TRBV5-1 to TRBJ2-5; tentatively, D is TRBD1 (5 bases). Germline V gene sequence: CDR1 SGHRS, CDR2 YFSETQ. Trimming cost V 0 bases and J 5 bases, with 14 bases left between them. The length of the CDR3 is 15 residues. The CDR3, as DNA: TGCGCCAGCAGCTTGGCAGCAGGGCAAGAGGAGACCCAGTACTTC. It translates to CASSLAAGQEETQYF.

The chain has TRBV6-1 and TRBJ2-5, with D perhaps TRBD1 (5 bases). The CDR3 runs 14 residues. Germline loops: CDR1 MNHNS, CDR2 SASEGT. Trimming took off 1 base at V and 2 bases at J, with 8 bases between the two ends. In DNA, the CDR3 is TGTGCCAGCAGTGAAGACAGGTTACAAGAGACCCAGTACTTC. Translated: CASSEDRLQETQYF.

The chain is built from TRBV9 and TRBJ1-5; D is possibly TRBD1 (6 bases). Germline loops: CDR1 SGDLS, CDR2 YYNGEE. This CDR3 is built from 13 residues. V lost 4 bases to trimming and J lost 6 bases, with 11 bases between them. The CDR3 spells CASSKGVGQPQHF. The CDR3 DNA is TGTGCCAGCAGCAAGGGGGTCGGTCAGCCCCAGCATTTT. The whole variable domain, filled in from reference TRBV9 and TRBJ1-5, reads DSGVTQTPKHLITATGQRVTLRCSPRSGDLSVYWYQQSLDQGLQFLIQYYNGEERAKGNILERFSAQQFPDLHSELNLSSLELGDSALYFCASSKGVGQPQHFGDGTRLSIL.

The chain employs TRBV18 and TRBJ1-1; TRBD1 is a possible D gene (6 bases). In germline, CDR1 is KGHSH, CDR2 LQKENI. The V end lost 2 bases, the J end lost 1 base, and 14 bases lay between the germline ends. The CDR3 sequence is 16 residues long. For the CDR3, the DNA is TGTGCCAGCTCACCAAAGGATCAGGGGAGGAACACTGAAGCTTTCTTT. This translates into CASSPKDQGRNTEAFF.

The chain employs TRBV19 and TRBJ2-6; D is perhaps TRBD1 (6 bases). V was trimmed by 4 bases and J by 2 bases, leaving 9 bases between them. The germline gives CDR1 LNHDA, CDR2 SQIVND (reference sequence). The CDR3 loop spans 15 amino acids. CDR3 in DNA: TGTGCCAGTAGTAGGAACAGGGCTGGGGCCAACGTCCTGACTTTC. It specifies CASSRNRAGANVLTF.

The chain combines TRBV2 with TRBJ2-3; D may be TRBD2 (5 bases). Germline loops: CDR1 SNHLY, CDR2 FYNNEI. Trimming took off 3 bases at V and 6 bases at J, with 13 bases between the two ends. CDR3 length equals 14 residues. CDR3 coding DNA: TGTGCCAGCAGTGAGAGGCGGGTGGCCGATACGCAGTATTTT. This translates into CASSERRVADTQYF.

The J gene is TRBJ1-2, the V gene TRBV19; 9 bases align to TRBD1. V was pared by 5 bases and J by 4 bases, with 11 bases of the junction left unmatched. Germline V gene data show CDR1 as LNHDA and CDR2 as SQIVND (reference sequence). The CDR3 covers 16 residues. Here the CDR3 DNA reads TGTGCCAGTAGTCCCTGGACAGGGGAACTAGCCTATGGCTACACCTTC. It codes for CASSPWTGELAYGYTF.

The chain carries TRBV4-1 and TRBJ1-5; D gene uncertain. Deletions cut 0 bases from V and 6 bases from J, with 12 bases between. The CDR3 spans 15 residues. The germline V gene has CDR1 MGHRA and CDR2 YSYEKL. The CDR3: CASSQDYGVGQPQHF. The CDR3 bases are TGCGCCAGCAGCCAAGATTACGGGGTGGGTCAGCCCCAGCATTTT.

The genes are TRBV10-3 and TRBJ1-1; D call uncertain. V was pared by 0 bases and J by 6 bases, with 8 bases between. Germline V gene lookup returns CDR1 ENHRY and CDR2 SYGVKD. The CDR3 extends over 13 amino acids. The CDR3 DNA sequence: TGTGCCATCAGTGAGTCGATGGCCCCTGAAGCTTTCTTT. This translates into CAISESMAPEAFF.